A single T cell receptor (beta chain) is shown here with its context. The antigen remains undetermined. The sample comes from a study of cytomegalovirus exposure and HLA in healthy donors. For the study at large: An earlier analysis found 110 million or so unique TCR beta sequences from about 190 million T cells. The study, taken as a whole, reports: In a later analysis, across HLA loci, associated TCR counts were highest for DRB1, lowest for HLA-C. The presence/absence work took it that sequencing depth was about the same across donors.

With 60 Vbeta and 13 Jbeta primers, the PCR was carried out. Data came from immunoSEQ multiplex PCR; TCRdb stores just in-frame clones and leaves some out. The sample lists about 140,000 clones, around 79% occurring once. The CDR3 extends over 16 amino acids. V lost 3 bases and J 4 bases, leaving 15 bases between the germline ends. CDR1 is LNHDA, CDR2 SQIVND, per germline (reference sequence). The sequenced sample was PBMCs. The chain recombines TRBV19 with TRBJ1-4; possibly TRBD1 for D (6 bases). This clonotype was sampled from a male donor in good health and CMV-seronegative. The CDR3 sequence: CASSIRNRDDNEKLFF. The CDR3 nucleotides read TGTGCCAGTAGTATTAGAAACAGGGATGATAATGAAAAACTGTTTTTT.